A selection of T cell receptor beta chains follows, all from one sample in a study of OX40 agonist ivuxolimab in advanced cancers. Sequencing was performed with immunoSEQ multiplex PCR; in TCRdb, only in-frame clones are kept and a portion is missing. The table lists around 80,000 clones, around 83% of them singletons, with 2% to 2.5% in the top ten. Sequenced material: CD4+ or CD8+ T cells sorted from blood, taken in a trial of the OX40 agonist ivuxolimab. The source is an adult with an advanced solid tumor such as melanoma, head and neck, liver or kidney cancer. Each CDR3 is given with its conserved first and last residue. Each record gives: clone size, D gene, V gene, J gene, CDR3 DNA, CDR3 protein. D genes are given only for firm matches. Not all rows give a size; the values are once, few, many and, for expanded clones, a class.

clone_size: NA
d_call: TRBD2
v_call: TRBV4-1
j_call: TRBJ2-3
cdr3_nt: TGCGCCAGCAGCCAGACTAGCGGGGGTCGGGATACGCAGTATTTT
cdr3_aa: CASSQTSGGRDTQYF

clone_size: NA
d_call: NA
v_call: TRBV7-3
j_call: TRBJ1-5
cdr3_nt: TGTGCCAGCAGCGTCGCCAGGGGCGAGGGTCAGCCCCAGCATTTT
cdr3_aa: CASSVARGEGQPQHF

clone_size: NA
d_call: NA
v_call: TRBV5-1
j_call: TRBJ2-7
cdr3_nt: TGCGCCAGCAGCCGAGGACAGAACTACGAGCAGTACTTC
cdr3_aa: CASSRGQNYEQYF

clone_size: NA
d_call: NA
v_call: TRBV19
j_call: TRBJ1-3
cdr3_nt: TGTGCCAGTATTGAGCAGCACTCTGGAAACACCATATATTTT
cdr3_aa: CASIEQHSGNTIYF

clone_size: NA
d_call: NA
v_call: TRBV5-1
j_call: TRBJ2-3
cdr3_nt: TGCGCCAGCCACCCCGGCAGAAACACAGATACGCAGTATTTT
cdr3_aa: CASHPGRNTDTQYF

clone_size: few
d_call: TRBD1
v_call: TRBV7-3
j_call: TRBJ1-3
cdr3_nt: TGTGCCAGCAGCTTACCCGGACAGGGGGCTGGAAACACCATATATTTT
cdr3_aa: CASSLPGQGAGNTIYF

clone_size: NA
d_call: NA
v_call: TRBV4-2
j_call: TRBJ2-1
cdr3_nt: TGTGCCAGCAGCCAGAGGGATGAGCAGTTCTTC
cdr3_aa: CASSQRDEQFF

clone_size: NA
d_call: TRBD1
v_call: TRBV28
j_call: TRBJ1-6
cdr3_nt: TGTGCCAGTAGACAGGGGGATAATTCACCCCTCCACTTT
cdr3_aa: CASRQGDNSPLHF

clone_size: once
d_call: NA
v_call: TRBV10-2
j_call: TRBJ2-5
cdr3_nt: TGCGCCAGCAGGCCGACTGGGAGGGAGACCCAGTACTTC
cdr3_aa: CASRPTGRETQYF

clone_size: once
d_call: NA
v_call: TRBV27
j_call: TRBJ2-7
cdr3_nt: TGTGCCAGCAGCTCCCAGGGTCCCACACTCTCCTACGAGCAGTACTTC
cdr3_aa: CASSSQGPTLSYEQYF

clone_size: NA
d_call: TRBD2
v_call: TRBV15
j_call: TRBJ2-1
cdr3_nt: TGTGCCACCAGCAGAGATCAAGGGCGGGGGGGTACCTACAATGAGCAGTTCTTC
cdr3_aa: CATSRDQGRGGTYNEQFF

clone_size: NA
d_call: TRBD1
v_call: TRBV6-5
j_call: TRBJ1-5
cdr3_nt: TGTGCCAGCAGTGCCGGGACAGGCGGTCAGCCCCAGCATTTT
cdr3_aa: CASSAGTGGQPQHF

clone_size: NA
d_call: TRBD1
v_call: TRBV10-1
j_call: TRBJ2-3
cdr3_nt: TGCGCCAGCAGGCGGGACAGGAGAAAAAGAGGTACGCAGTATTTT
cdr3_aa: CASRRDRRKRGTQYF

clone_size: NA
d_call: NA
v_call: TRBV5-1
j_call: TRBJ2-3
cdr3_nt: TGCGCCAGCAGCCATCAGGGGGGGGGCACAGATACGCAGTATTTT
cdr3_aa: CASSHQGGGTDTQYF

clone_size: NA
d_call: NA
v_call: TRBV29-1
j_call: TRBJ2-3
cdr3_nt: TGCAGCGCCGGCCGACAATTAGGAGATACGCAGTATTTT
cdr3_aa: CSAGRQLGDTQYF

clone_size: NA
d_call: NA
v_call: TRBV4-3
j_call: TRBJ2-3
cdr3_nt: TGCGCCAGCAGCCAAGATTCGTCCCTTGGTACGCAGTATTTT
cdr3_aa: CASSQDSSLGTQYF

clone_size: NA
d_call: NA
v_call: TRBV6-5
j_call: TRBJ2-5
cdr3_nt: TGTGCCAGCAGTTACTCACCGGGGAGAAAGACCCAGTACTTC
cdr3_aa: CASSYSPGRKTQYF

clone_size: once
d_call: TRBD2
v_call: TRBV28
j_call: TRBJ2-4
cdr3_nt: TGTGCCAGCAGTTGGGCGGGGGGGCCCCACATTCAGTACTTC
cdr3_aa: CASSWAGGPHIQYF

clone_size: once
d_call: TRBD1
v_call: TRBV7-6
j_call: TRBJ1-1
cdr3_nt: TGTGCCAGCAGTTTCCAGGGGGGGGACACTGAAGCTTTCTTT
cdr3_aa: CASSFQGGDTEAFF

clone_size: NA
d_call: TRBD2
v_call: TRBV27
j_call: TRBJ2-3
cdr3_nt: TGTGCCAGCAGCGGGCTAGCGGGGGCCACAGATACGCAGTATTTT
cdr3_aa: CASSGLAGATDTQYF

clone_size: NA
d_call: NA
v_call: TRBV11-2
j_call: TRBJ2-1
cdr3_nt: TGTGCCAGCAGCTTAGCCCTGCTCAATGAGCAGTTCTTC
cdr3_aa: CASSLALLNEQFF

clone_size: few
d_call: NA
v_call: TRBV5-4
j_call: TRBJ1-5
cdr3_nt: TGTGCCAGCAGCTTGGACAATCAGCCCCAGCATTTT
cdr3_aa: CASSLDNQPQHF

clone_size: NA
d_call: NA
v_call: TRBV4-1
j_call: TRBJ2-1
cdr3_nt: TGCGCCAGCAGCCATCCCCGCCACAGGGTCATTCCCTACAATGAGCAGTTCTTC
cdr3_aa: CASSHPRHRVIPYNEQFF

clone_size: NA
d_call: TRBD1
v_call: TRBV29-1
j_call: TRBJ1-1
cdr3_nt: TGCAGCGTTGAAGCAGACAGGGAAGACACTGAAGCTTTCTTT
cdr3_aa: CSVEADREDTEAFF

clone_size: NA
d_call: NA
v_call: TRBV30
j_call: TRBJ1-6
cdr3_nt: TGTGCCTGGAATCACAGGGAGGATTCACCCCTCCACTTT
cdr3_aa: CAWNHREDSPLHF

clone_size: NA
d_call: TRBD2
v_call: TRBV5-1
j_call: TRBJ2-2
cdr3_nt: TGCGCCAGCAGCTTAGGAGTAGCGGGGCGCACCGGGGAGCTGTTTTTT
cdr3_aa: CASSLGVAGRTGELFF

clone_size: NA
d_call: TRBD2
v_call: TRBV2
j_call: TRBJ2-1
cdr3_nt: TGTGCCAGCATGCGCGCGAGGACTAGCGGGAGTAATGAGCAGTTCTTC
cdr3_aa: CASMRARTSGSNEQFF

clone_size: once
d_call: NA
v_call: TRBV10-3
j_call: TRBJ2-2
cdr3_nt: TGTGCCATCAGAGGTACTACCCCGGGCACCGGGGAGCTGTTTTTT
cdr3_aa: CAIRGTTPGTGELFF

clone_size: NA
d_call: NA
v_call: TRBV10-2
j_call: TRBJ2-3
cdr3_nt: TGCGCCAGCAGTGATAGATCTGGTCGCACAGATACGCAGTATTTT
cdr3_aa: CASSDRSGRTDTQYF

clone_size: few
d_call: NA
v_call: TRBV2
j_call: TRBJ2-7
cdr3_nt: TGTGCCAGCAGTGATCGGACCGGCTCCTACGAGCAGTACTTC
cdr3_aa: CASSDRTGSYEQYF

clone_size: NA
d_call: TRBD2
v_call: TRBV7-3
j_call: TRBJ2-1
cdr3_nt: TGTGCCAGCAGCCCAAGTTCACTAGCGGGGGGAGAGCAGTTCTTC
cdr3_aa: CASSPSSLAGGEQFF

clone_size: once
d_call: NA
v_call: TRBV6-1
j_call: TRBJ2-7
cdr3_nt: TGTGCCAGCGATCCCCGGGGACGAATCACCGGGGAGCAGTACTTC
cdr3_aa: CASDPRGRITGEQYF

clone_size: NA
d_call: NA
v_call: TRBV2
j_call: TRBJ1-5
cdr3_nt: TGTGCCAGCAGTGTGCGAGGGGGCAATCAGCCCCAGCATTTT
cdr3_aa: CASSVRGGNQPQHF

clone_size: NA
d_call: TRBD2
v_call: TRBV28
j_call: TRBJ2-1
cdr3_nt: TGTGCCAGCAGCTTCAAGGGACTAGCGGTATACAATGAGCAGTTCTTC
cdr3_aa: CASSFKGLAVYNEQFF

clone_size: NA
d_call: NA
v_call: TRBV9
j_call: TRBJ1-1
cdr3_nt: TGTGCCAGCAGCGCTCCACCAGGGGTGGCTTTCTTT
cdr3_aa: CASSAPPGVAFF

clone_size: NA
d_call: NA
v_call: TRBV7-2
j_call: TRBJ1-6
cdr3_nt: TGTGCCAGCAGCTTGGGGATTTCACCCCTCCACTTT
cdr3_aa: CASSLGISPLHF

clone_size: NA
d_call: NA
v_call: TRBV7-2
j_call: TRBJ1-2
cdr3_nt: TGTGCCAGCAGCAGCCCCGGGTTCTCTAACTATGGCTACACCTTC
cdr3_aa: CASSSPGFSNYGYTF

clone_size: NA
d_call: TRBD1
v_call: TRBV10-3
j_call: TRBJ1-5
cdr3_nt: TGTGCCATCAGTGCGGGACAGGGCCTGAGCAATCAGCCCCAGCATTTT
cdr3_aa: CAISAGQGLSNQPQHF

clone_size: NA
d_call: NA
v_call: TRBV28
j_call: TRBJ1-3
cdr3_nt: TGTGCCAGCAGTTTATGGGCAGGGGCTGGAAACACCATATATTTT
cdr3_aa: CASSLWAGAGNTIYF

clone_size: NA
d_call: NA
v_call: TRBV28
j_call: TRBJ1-5
cdr3_nt: TGTGCCAGCAGTCCCCTCAGAGCCCCAGAAGATCTTCAGCCCCAGCATTTT
cdr3_aa: CASSPLRAPEDLQPQHF

clone_size: NA
d_call: NA
v_call: TRBV5-5
j_call: TRBJ2-5
cdr3_nt: TGTGCCAGCAGCTTGGGACGGTGGGAGACCCAGTACTTC
cdr3_aa: CASSLGRWETQYF

clone_size: NA
d_call: NA
v_call: TRBV5-1
j_call: TRBJ1-2
cdr3_nt: TGCGCCAGCAGCTTGGGCGGACCCTATGGCTACACCTTC
cdr3_aa: CASSLGGPYGYTF

clone_size: NA
d_call: NA
v_call: TRBV6-5
j_call: TRBJ1-1
cdr3_nt: TGTGCCAGCAGTCGGGACATTAGGAACACTGAAGCTTTCTTT
cdr3_aa: CASSRDIRNTEAFF

clone_size: once
d_call: NA
v_call: TRBV5-4
j_call: TRBJ1-4
cdr3_nt: TGTGCCAGCAGCCCCGGGTCCTCGGGGGAAAAACTGTTTTTT
cdr3_aa: CASSPGSSGEKLFF

clone_size: NA
d_call: NA
v_call: TRBV7-9
j_call: TRBJ1-2
cdr3_nt: TGTGCCAGCAGCCCATTGGGGGGAGACTATGGCTACACCTTC
cdr3_aa: CASSPLGGDYGYTF

clone_size: once
d_call: TRBD2
v_call: TRBV6-5
j_call: TRBJ2-3
cdr3_nt: TGTGCCAGCAGTTACTCTGCGCGGGGGTCGCAGTATTTT
cdr3_aa: CASSYSARGSQYF

clone_size: NA
d_call: NA
v_call: TRBV6-6
j_call: TRBJ1-2
cdr3_nt: TGTGCCAGCAAAGGAGGGGCGGACGACTATGGCTACACCTTC
cdr3_aa: CASKGGADDYGYTF

clone_size: NA
d_call: NA
v_call: TRBV27
j_call: TRBJ2-5
cdr3_nt: TGTGCCAGCAGTCTAGTGGGGTTCCAAGAGACCCAGTACTTC
cdr3_aa: CASSLVGFQETQYF

clone_size: NA
d_call: NA
v_call: TRBV4-3
j_call: TRBJ2-1
cdr3_nt: TGCGCCAGCAGCCAAAGGGGACTCAATGAGCAGTTCTTC
cdr3_aa: CASSQRGLNEQFF

clone_size: NA
d_call: TRBD1
v_call: TRBV5-4
j_call: TRBJ2-1
cdr3_nt: TGTGCCAGCAGCTTAACTCCGGGACAGGGGGTGGGGGAGCAGTTCTTC
cdr3_aa: CASSLTPGQGVGEQFF

clone_size: NA
d_call: NA
v_call: TRBV5-4
j_call: TRBJ2-5
cdr3_nt: TGTGCCAGCGGGATAACAGGTGAAGAGACCCAGTACTTC
cdr3_aa: CASGITGEETQYF

clone_size: NA
d_call: NA
v_call: TRBV29-1
j_call: TRBJ2-3
cdr3_nt: TGCAGCGTTGAAGATCCACGGGGCACCGATACGCAGTATTTT
cdr3_aa: CSVEDPRGTDTQYF

clone_size: once
d_call: NA
v_call: TRBV5-1
j_call: TRBJ2-5
cdr3_nt: TGCGCCAGCAGCTTCCTCGGGACGGAGGAGACCCAGTACTTC
cdr3_aa: CASSFLGTEETQYF

clone_size: NA
d_call: NA
v_call: TRBV5-4
j_call: TRBJ1-1
cdr3_nt: TGTGCCAGCAGCTTTTCGGGGGGGAACACTGAAGCTTTCTTT
cdr3_aa: CASSFSGGNTEAFF

clone_size: NA
d_call: TRBD2
v_call: TRBV5-1
j_call: TRBJ2-4
cdr3_nt: TGCGCCAGCAGCTTGGGGGCCGCGGGGGGCCCCAAAAACATTCAGTACTTC
cdr3_aa: CASSLGAAGGPKNIQYF

clone_size: NA
d_call: NA
v_call: TRBV4-3
j_call: TRBJ2-1
cdr3_nt: TGCGCCAGCAGCCAAGAAAGCCAGGCTAGACAGTTCTTC
cdr3_aa: CASSQESQARQFF

clone_size: NA
d_call: NA
v_call: TRBV11-2
j_call: TRBJ2-7
cdr3_nt: TGTGCCAGCAGCTTTGACTATTTTAGCTACGAGCAGTACTTC
cdr3_aa: CASSFDYFSYEQYF

clone_size: NA
d_call: NA
v_call: TRBV19
j_call: TRBJ2-7
cdr3_nt: TGTGCCAGTACTTCAACGGGGCCGGTCTACGAGCAGTACTTC
cdr3_aa: CASTSTGPVYEQYF

clone_size: NA
d_call: NA
v_call: TRBV9
j_call: TRBJ2-3
cdr3_nt: TGTGCCAGCAGCGTTGGTCCCTCTAGCACAGATACGCAGTATTTT
cdr3_aa: CASSVGPSSTDTQYF